This TCR beta chain was retrieved from a study of T cells after yellow fever vaccination (dated by TCRdb to between 2018 and 2021). In terms of the full investigation: The SMART-Seq v4 Ultra Low Input RNA kit was used to prepare libraries from fractions with low cell numbers. To track T-cell clones before and after primary and booster YFV17D yellow fever vaccination, bulk TCR alpha and beta repertoires were sequenced longitudinally. Two healthy male donors, one aged 18 to 30 and one aged 30 to 40 years, were included in the cohort. Blood was collected at multiple timepoints before and after primary and secondary immunization, and bulk PBMC replicates and cell subsets were isolated. Broad study findings and their caveats: The study included only a couple of donors, which limits how far the findings can be generalized. A small share of clonotypes occurred in both CD4 and CD8 compartments, likely arising from convergent recombination. Most clones expanded after primary vaccination were re-detected after the booster (around 96% of CD4 and approximately 85% of CD8), suggesting broad memory maintenance. FACS-sorted repertoires could contain abundant contaminating clonotypes from the bulk population, so computational filtering was required. Compared with the primary T-cell response, the secondary T-cell response was weaker but faster, peaking on day 5 rather than day 15.

As regards this clonotype: Its binding antigen is unknown. Base qualities are not at hand, and no much larger clone is one base apart.

CDR1 and CDR2 are drawn from the germline V gene: SGHDT, YYEEEE. V loses 3 bases at its end and J loses 0 bases; junction bases beyond the gene matches: 1. The CDR3 goes from the cysteine to the phenylalanine over 16 residues. The entry retains the CDR3 DNA only, 48 bases that are in frame from base 1. The sample's treatment or condition, from its label and the paper: live attenuated yellow fever vaccine strain. A standard Ficoll-Paque protocol was used to isolate PBMCs from peripheral blood. Dynabeads CD4 and CD8 positive selection kits were used to isolate the CD4 and CD8 T-cell fractions. TriZol was used to extract RNA from bulk PBMCs, from CD4 and CD8 fractions, and from dextramer-positive and dextramer-negative fractions. The sequencer listed for this sample is Illumina NovaSeq 6000. Synthesis of TCR cDNA relied on 5'RACE template switching, a step that introduced a universal primer site along with unique molecular identifiers. Priming for cDNA synthesis came from both the TCR alpha and TCR beta constant segments. Library amplification involved two PCR steps, and the second step added sample barcodes and sequencing adapters. Sequencing of the libraries was done on either Illumina HiSeq 2500 (2x100 bp) or NovaSeq (2x150 bp). Regarding the original processing steps: MIGEC was used to demultiplex reads and collapse the reads into UMI consensus sequences, and MiXCR was used for V(D)J alignment. Clonotypes responding to the vaccine were identified with edgeR on replicate PBMC samples, with the criteria of FDR below 0.01 and a log2 fold change above 5 up to day 15. Bulk clonotypes were assigned CD4 or CD8 identity according to which sequenced CD4 or CD8 repertoire held them at higher abundance. In TCRdb, the public reads were trimmed at Q25 with fastp and aligned with MiXCR, with productive beta chains retained. Under each unique CDR3 protein, matching rows form one entry showing the most common genes and DNA. The V and J calls shown here were made by TCRdb, not taken from the authors' results. The sample data list over 250,000 distinct CDR3 sequences, and 5.2% of these were observed just once. Jointly, the top ten make up 2.5% to 4% of the sample.

Sample: CD4+ T cells sorted from PBMCs, taken on the day of the yellow fever booster vaccination. The rearrangement joined TRBV5-6 to TRBJ1-4, with 11 central nucleotides matching TRBD1. The sequence came from a man between 18 and 35 years old who received the YFV17D yellow fever vaccine. The nucleotides read TGTGCCAGCAGCTGGGGACAGGGGGCAACTAATGAAAAACTGTTTTTT. Its amino acids are CASSWGQGATNEKLFF.